This T cell receptor (beta chain) originates from a study of identical twins. Findings and limits, study-wide: Researchers reported excess low generation probability among twin-shared out-of-frame alpha sequences.

V was shortened by 5 bases and J by 6 bases, with 8 bases between the two germline ends. This CDR3 is 12 amino acids long. The sample holds many counts of this clonotype. Antigen unknown. It was template switching that added a universal primer site, and there were unique molecular identifiers on the cDNA. MiXCR was run by TCRdb on the 5' RACE reads, yielding one entry per CDR3 protein. The data show around 340,000 distinct CDR3 sequences, roughly an eighth seen once. These data were likewise used in another study, on yellow fever vaccine responses in identical twins.

This rearrangement joins TRBV12-3 or TRBV12-4 to TRBJ2-1, with D tentatively TRBD1 or TRBD2 (5 bases each). This clonotype was sampled from a woman aged 18-29 years in good health. Material for sequencing was CD8+ T cells sorted from blood. The CDR3 sequence is CASSGTRNEQFF. The DNA of the CDR3 is TGTGCCAGCAGTGGGACCCGCAATGAGCAGTTCTTC.